A selection of T cell receptor beta chains follows, all from one sample in a study of blood T cell repertoires in COVID-19. Assay used: immunoSEQ multiplex PCR; TCRdb lists only in-frame clones, some missing. The sample has hundreds of thousands of clones; roughly nine tenths are singletons. The sample comprised PBMCs or T cells enriched from blood (not recorded which). These receptor sequences come from a woman aged 45-65 years who had been exposed to COVID-19. The CDR3 runs from the conserved cysteine through the conserved F or W. Fields, in order: CDR3 protein, V gene.

CDR3: CSASVPSGAGELFF
V: TRBV20-1

CDR3: CASSQGQGGSEKLFF
V: TRBV4-1

CDR3: CASSLDLAAFF
V: TRBV2

CDR3: CASSLSWQGNQPQHF
V: TRBV27

CDR3: CASSTYSLYNEQFF
V: TRBV19

CDR3: CASGLATGGQETQYF
V: TRBV12-5

CDR3: CASTTNRDRGRYGYTF
V: TRBV27

CDR3: CASSSYTDTQYF
V: TRBV11-1

CDR3: CASSYSGRGGYTF
V: TRBV6-5

CDR3: CASSLSYYNEQFF
V: TRBV5-1

CDR3: CASSQGAGPKNIQYF
V: TRBV3-1/TRBV3-2

CDR3: CASSEEGGQYF
V: TRBV5-1

CDR3: CASSLVVSGGETQYF
V: TRBV7-9

CDR3: CAISELAYEQYF
V: TRBV10-3

CDR3: CASSLPGLAGETGELFF
V: TRBV3-1/TRBV3-2

CDR3: CASSDRNQPQHF
V: TRBV6-1

CDR3: CASSIQQGSYEQYF
V: TRBV19

CDR3: CASSTRQFNSPLHF
V: TRBV19

CDR3: CASNPGGGSNQPQHF
V: TRBV2

CDR3: CVTIAFPAGYTF
V: TRBV28

CDR3: CASRVVGQFTEAFF
V: TRBV9

CDR3: CASSAGLAGRPNTGELFF
V: TRBV5-1

CDR3: CASSQSGRVLYNEQFF
V: TRBV23-1

CDR3: CASSLGGSIYGYTF
V: TRBV5-4

CDR3: CASSDIVSSGNTIYF
V: TRBV25-1

CDR3: CASSQGVSTNEKLFF
V: TRBV7-7